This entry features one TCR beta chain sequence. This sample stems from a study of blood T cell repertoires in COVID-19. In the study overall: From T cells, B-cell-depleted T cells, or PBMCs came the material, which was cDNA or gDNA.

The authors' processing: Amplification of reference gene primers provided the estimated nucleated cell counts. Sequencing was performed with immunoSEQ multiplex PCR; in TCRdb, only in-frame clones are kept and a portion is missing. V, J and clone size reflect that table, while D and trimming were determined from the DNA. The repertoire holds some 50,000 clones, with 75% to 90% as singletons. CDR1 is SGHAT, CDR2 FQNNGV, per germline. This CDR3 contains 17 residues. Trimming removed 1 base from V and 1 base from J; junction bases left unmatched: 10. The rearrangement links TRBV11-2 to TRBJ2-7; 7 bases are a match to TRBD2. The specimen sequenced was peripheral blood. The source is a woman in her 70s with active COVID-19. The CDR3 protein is CASSLGGGGSLSYEQYF. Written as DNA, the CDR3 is TGTGCCAGCAGCTTAGGTGGGGGAGGGTCTTTGTCCTACGAGCAGTACTTC.